Described below is a single T cell receptor beta chain sequence and its context. Germline V gene lookup returns CDR1 WSHSY and CDR2 SAAADI. J gave up 7 bases and V 8 bases, and 5 bases lay outside the gene matches. The CDR3 spans 13 residues. CDR3 regions were amplified by Arm-PCR using iRepertoire HTBI primers to build TCR beta libraries. Via MiXCR, TCRdb re-called the multiplex PCR reads, giving one row per CDR3 protein. The table lists 350,000 to 450,000 distinct CDR3 sequences, about 15% of them singletons. The time point here: newly diagnosed GD, antithyroid drugs for less than 3 months. With RNA extracted from PBMCs as input, the TCR library was made. This sample was taken from a study of regulatory T cells in long-lasting Graves disease. The same specimen was also included in a second study, on T cells in Graves' hyperthyroidism and ophthalmopathy.

The chain is built from TRBV10-2 and TRBJ1-6; the match to TRBD1 covers 7 bases. Sequencing used peripheral blood mononuclear cells (PBMCs), obtained at new diagnosis, from a patient treated with antithyroid drugs. This TCR was sampled from a woman under 40 with Graves disease. The CDR3 nucleotides read TGCGCCAGCCGGGACAGCCGAAATTCACCCCTCCACTTT. As protein: CASRDSRNSPLHF.